A single sample is the source of the 24 T cell receptor beta chains below, sequenced in a study of T-cell memory formation after mild COVID-19. Each CDR3 protein is one row after TCRdb ran MiXCR on the 5' RACE reads. This repertoire shows more than 80,000 distinct CDR3 sequences, approximately 13% found once; its top ten account for around 27%. Sequencing used PBMCs or a T cell subset sorted from them (not recorded which). These receptors all stem from an adult woman who had mild COVID-19 (a few samples of this study predate the infection). Cell type and time point are not known.

This clonotype is labeled medium-sized. The chain has TRBV14 and TRBJ2-3; D might be TRBD1 or TRBD2, each matching 5 bases. CDR3 length equals 15 residues. Germline V gene lookup returns CDR1 SGHDN and CDR2 FVKESK. V was trimmed by 3 bases and J by 7 bases, leaving 17 bases between them. CDR3 bases: TGTGCCAGCAGCCAGGGGTCCTCGTGGGGGAATACGCAGTATTTT. Amino acids: CASSQGSSWGNTQYF.

This clonotype was found a few times. The chain employs TRBV6-5 and TRBJ2-5; D is possibly TRBD2 (6 bases). V shed 3 bases and J shed 1 base, with 9 bases lying between them. The germline gives CDR1 MNHEY, CDR2 SVGAGI. This CDR3 region has 14 residues. For the CDR3, the DNA is TGTGCCAGCAGTTATCTGGGGGGCCAAGAGACCCAGTACTTC. As protein: CASSYLGGQETQYF.

This clonotype showed up just a few times. The gene calls are TRBV4-1 and TRBJ2-5, with D perhaps assigned TRBD1 or TRBD2 (5 bases each). Germline-derived CDR1 and CDR2 are MGHRA and YSYEKL. This CDR3 is built from 16 residues. Trimming removed 1 base at V and 2 bases at J, with 14 bases between. Here the CDR3 DNA reads TGCGCCAGCAGCCAAGGGGGACGGACGGAACAAGAGACCCAGTACTTC. Translating it yields CASSQGGRTEQETQYF.

The chain is built from TRBV7-9 and TRBJ2-7; D gene ambiguous. V gave up 5 bases and J gave up 0 bases, with 11 bases separating them. CDR3 length: 14 amino acids. CDR1 is SEHNR and CDR2 is FQNEAQ in the germline V gene (reference sequence). The CDR3 nucleotides read TGTGCCAGCAGCCCCCTGGCAGGCTCCTACGAGCAGTACTTC. Amino acid sequence: CASSPLAGSYEQYF. The full variable domain, rest sourced from reference TRBV7-9 and TRBJ2-7, is DTGVSQNPRHKITKRGQNVTFRCDPISEHNRLYWYRQTLGQGPEFLTYFQNEAQLEKSRLLSDRFSAERPKGSFSTLEIQRTEQGDSAMYLCASSPLAGSYEQYFGPGTRLTVT.

V is TRBV24-1 and J is TRBJ1-2; D not certain. This CDR3 comprises 13 residues. V dropped 5 bases and J dropped 0 bases, with 6 bases sitting between them. CDR1 is KGHDR, CDR2 SFDVKD, per germline. The chain's CDR3 is CATSAAPNYGYTF. The CDR3 DNA sequence: TGTGCCACCAGTGCCGCTCCTAACTATGGCTACACCTTC.

This clonotype was seen a handful of times. The rearrangement links TRBV7-9 to TRBJ2-7; 11 bases fit TRBD2. The CDR3 totals 16 residues. Looked up from germline, CDR1 is SEHNR and CDR2 is FQNEAQ (reference sequence). After removal of 6 bases from V and 4 bases from J, the junction contained 11 bases not matched to a gene. The CDR3 region has the DNA TGTGCCAGCAGTCACCCAACTAGCGGGAGTTCTTACGAGCAGTACTTC. Translation: CASSHPTSGSSYEQYF.

The rearrangement joins TRBV7-6 to TRBJ2-1, with TRBD2 identical over 12 bases. The J call is uncertain, as TRBJ2-5 better fits the DNA end. The CDR3 is made up of 16 amino acids. The germline gives CDR1 SGHVS, CDR2 FNYEAQ. CDR3 loop: CASSSNRLAGVQTQYF. For the CDR3, the DNA is TGTGCCAGCAGCTCGAATAGACTAGCGGGGGTGCAGACCCAGTACTTC.

V usage is TRBV20-1 and J usage is TRBJ2-1; no firm D call. The CDR3 is made up of 11 amino acids. V lost 1 base and J lost 5, with 3 bases in between. In germline, CDR1 is DFQATT, CDR2 SNEGSKA (reference sequence). In nucleotides, the CDR3 is TGCAGTGCTAGAGTAAACAATGAGCAGTTCTTC. This sequence encodes CSARVNNEQFF.

The J gene is TRBJ1-4, the V gene TRBV6-6; D gene uncertain. This CDR3 is built from 13 residues. CDR1 is MNHNY, CDR2 SVGAGI, per germline (reference sequence). V was shortened by 7 bases and J by 8 bases, with 14 bases between the two germline ends. CDR3 bases: TGTGCCAGCAATCCGGACCTCCGGGAAAAACTGTTTTTT. As protein: CASNPDLREKLFF.

The chain uses TRBV12-3 or TRBV12-4 and TRBJ2-7; D remains ambiguous. This CDR3 has 13 residues. V lost 10 bases and J 0 bases, leaving 13 bases between the germline ends. CDR3 amino acids: CATAVGNSYEQYF. In DNA form, the CDR3 reads TGTGCCACCGCCGTGGGCAACTCCTACGAGCAGTACTTC.

This clonotype was counted at least ten times. The V and J genes are TRBV6-6 and TRBJ2-1; D uncertain. Trimming removed 2 bases at V and 0 bases at J, with 8 bases between. Germline V gene lookup returns CDR1 MNHNY and CDR2 SVGAGI (reference sequence). This CDR3 comprises 15 residues. CDR3 DNA: TGTGCCAGCAGTTACGACTCCCACTCCTACAATGAGCAGTTCTTC. Its protein product is CASSYDSHSYNEQFF.

The chain carries TRBV12-3 or TRBV12-4 and TRBJ1-2; a weak D match, TRBD1 (6 bases). CDR3 length equals 14 residues. V lost 6 bases to trimming and J lost 6 bases, with 17 bases between them. The CDR3 DNA follows: TGTGCCAGCAGAGTGGACAGTTCTCCCGATGGCTACACCTTC. Translation: CASRVDSSPDGYTF.

The chain uses TRBV14 and TRBJ2-6; D is unclear. The CDR3 is 15 amino acids. Germline-derived CDR1 and CDR2 are SGHDN and FVKESK. Trimming cost V 1 base and J 2 bases, with 6 bases left between them. The CDR3 DNA follows: TGTGCCAGCAGCCAAGTACCAGCTGGGGCCAACGTCCTGACTTTC. Amino acids: CASSQVPAGANVLTF.

CDR3 protein: CATTAGGWAKNIQYF. DNA for the CDR3: TGTGCCACCACCGCGGGGGGCTGGGCCAAAAACATTCAGTACTTC. This sequence joins TRBV15 and TRBJ2-4; TRBD2 matches 8 bases. CDR3 length: 15 amino acids. The V and J ends lost 7 bases and 1 base, in that order; junction bases with no gene match: 6. Per germline, CDR1 LNHNV and CDR2 YYDKDF (reference sequence).

As regards this clonotype: Its ends do not fully match the called genes, so a read error is possible. The chain has TRBV20-1 and TRBJ1-1; D unclear. The CDR3 covers 12 residues. Germline V gives CDR1 DFQATT, CDR2 SNEGSKA (reference sequence). In nucleotides, the CDR3 is TGCAGTGCTAGTCGTGGCGGCACTGAAGCTTTATTT. This gives the protein CSASRGGTEALF.

This clonotype has only a few counts. Written as DNA, the CDR3 is TGTGCCAGCAGTTTCGGGACAGCCTCCTACGAGCAGTACTTC. Its protein is CASSFGTASYEQYF. This sequence joins TRBV12-3 or TRBV12-4 and TRBJ2-7, with 7 bases that match TRBD1. V shed 3 bases and J 0 bases; nucleotides not matched to a gene: 2. CDR3 length: 14 residues.

This clonotype was seen a few times. The V gene is TRBV20-1, the J gene TRBJ1-2; 9 bases fit TRBD1. In germline, CDR1 is DFQATT, CDR2 SNEGSKA (reference sequence). The CDR3 has 17 residues. The V segment lost 0 bases and the J segment 2 bases; nucleotides outside the gene matches: 10. In DNA, the CDR3 is TGCAGTGCTAGAGATATACGGCTAGGACAGGGGAACTATGGCTACACCTTC. Protein sequence: CSARDIRLGQGNYGYTF.

V gene TRBV11-2 combines with J gene TRBJ2-7; no definite D call. Deletions cut 0 bases from V and 3 bases from J, with 21 bases between. The CDR3 extends over 18 amino acids. CDR1 SGHAT and CDR2 FQNNGV come from the germline V gene. CDR3 sequence reads: CASSLDRTSVLLGYEQYF. The CDR3 DNA reads TGTGCCAGCAGCTTAGATCGGACGTCAGTGTTGTTGGGCTACGAGCAGTACTTC.

This clonotype came up many times. The chain uses TRBV12-3 or TRBV12-4 and TRBJ2-5; D is ambiguous. The germline V and J ends were trimmed by 6 bases and 5 bases, with 10 bases remaining between them. CDR3 length: 12 residues. The chain's CDR3 is CASSPDQETQYF. DNA for the CDR3: TGTGCCAGCAGCCCCGATCAGGAGACCCAGTACTTC.

This clonotype was detected only a few times. Here the CDR3 reads CASSVASSYNEQFF. CDR3 sequence (DNA): TGTGCCAGCAGCGTAGCGAGCTCCTACAATGAGCAGTTCTTC. The genes are TRBV6-5 and TRBJ2-1, with D tentatively TRBD2 (5 bases). This CDR3 has 14 residues. Germline CDR1 MNHEY, CDR2 SVGAGI. The V and J ends lost 6 bases and 0 bases respectively, with 9 bases between them.

This clonotype was detected ten times or more. The chain uses TRBV29-1 and TRBJ2-5; D possibly matches TRBD1 or TRBD2 (5 bases each). The CDR3 length is 11 residues. Trimming shortened V by 4 bases and J by 8 bases, and 11 bases separated the two germline ends. Germline V CDR1 and CDR2: SQVTM, ANQGSEA. CDR3 DNA: TGCAGCGTTGGTGGTTGGGACACCCAGTACTTC. Translated: CSVGGWDTQYF.

This clonotype was picked up a small number of times. The chain is built from TRBV5-1 and TRBJ2-3, with TRBD2 matching over 8 bases. Germline assignment: CDR1 SGHRS and CDR2 YFSETQ. The CDR3 length is 17 residues. Losses at the gene ends were 3 bases for V and 2 bases for J; bases not matched to a gene: 11. For the CDR3, the DNA is TGCGCCAGCAGCTCTGAAATACTAGCGGTACACACAGATACGCAGTATTTT. It codes for CASSSEILAVHTDTQYF.

This clonotype was picked up a small number of times. This chain joins TRBV7-6 and TRBJ2-1; D is unresolved. V was pared by 3 bases and J by 2 bases, with 11 bases between. Germline lookup yields CDR1 SGHVS and CDR2 FNYEAQ. This CDR3 comprises 15 residues. The CDR3 nucleotides are TGTGCCAGCAGCTTCGACAAATCTCCCTACAATGAGCAGTTCTTC. Residues: CASSFDKSPYNEQFF.

The CDR3 sequence: CASSLEWGVTEAFF. The CDR3 DNA reads TGTGCCAGCAGCTTAGAGTGGGGTGTCACTGAAGCTTTCTTT. The chain combines TRBV11-2 with TRBJ1-1; D remains unclear. Trimming pared 0 bases from V and 4 bases from J, leaving 9 bases between. The CDR3 covers 14 residues. CDR1 SGHAT and CDR2 FQNNGV come from the germline V gene.